Below are 27 T cell receptor beta chains sequenced from a single sample in a study of blood T cell repertoires in COVID-19. Using immunoSEQ multiplex PCR, the repertoire was profiled, and TCRdb retains in-frame clones only, with some absent. The profile shows 200,000 to 250,000 clones, approximately 86% of them singletons. The specimen sequenced was PBMCs or T cells enriched from blood (not recorded which). The receptor source for this set is a man younger than 35 with acute COVID-19.

This chain links TRBV11-3 with TRBJ2-1; 8 bases agree with TRBD2. Germline V CDR1 and CDR2: SGHNT, YENEEA. The CDR3 is 14 residues long. V dropped 5 bases and J dropped 9; count of bases not matched to a gene: 9. The CDR3 spells CASSAGTSEREQFF. The CDR3 DNA follows: TGTGCCAGCAGCGCCGGGACTAGTGAACGTGAGCAGTTCTTC.

This clone showed up just a few times. The rearrangement uses TRBV30 and TRBJ2-3; TRBD1 agrees at 8 bases. The junction had 8 bases not matched to a gene; V was cut back by 5 bases and J by 1 base. This CDR3 region has 15 residues. Germline-derived CDR1 and CDR2 are GTSNPN and SVGIG (reference sequence). The DNA for the CDR3 is TGTGCCTGGGGGATAACGGGACAGGGCACAGATACGCAGTATTTT. The encoded protein is CAWGITGQGTDTQYF. The full variable domain, completed using reference TRBV30 and TRBJ2-3, is SQTIHQWPATLVQPVGSPLSLECTVEGTSNPNLYWYRQAAGRGLQLLFYSVGIGQISSEVPQNLSASRPQDRQFILSSKKLLLSDSGFYLCAWGITGQGTDTQYFGPGTRLTVL.

This clone showed up just a few times. The chain is built from TRBV19 and TRBJ1-2; TRBD1 aligns across 7 bases. The junction had 8 bases not matched to a gene; V was cut back by 5 bases and J by 2 bases. This CDR3 spans 15 amino acids. The germline CDR1 and CDR2 sequences are LNHDA and SQIVND (reference sequence). CDR3 protein: CASSGLPGQNYGYTF. DNA for the CDR3: TGTGCCAGTAGTGGGCTTCCGGGACAGAACTATGGCTACACCTTC.

V and J are TRBV6-5 and TRBJ1-1, with 7 bases identical to TRBD1. The CDR3 runs 14 residues. From germline, CDR1 is MNHEY and CDR2 SVGAGI. J lost 4 bases, V lost 6 bases, and 8 bases had no gene match. In nucleotides, the CDR3 is TGTGCCAGCAGACAGACAGGGAAGGGCACTGAAGCTTTCTTT. It encodes CASRQTGKGTEAFF.

V usage is TRBV14 and J usage is TRBJ1-1, with no clear D. V gave up 4 bases and J gave up 0 bases, with 6 bases separating them. Germline CDR1 reads SGHDN; CDR2 reads FVKESK. This CDR3 comprises 13 residues. The CDR3: CASSLLLNTEAFF. The CDR3 DNA sequence: TGTGCCAGCAGCCTGTTATTGAACACTGAAGCTTTCTTT.

The chain combines TRBV5-1 with TRBJ2-2; TRBD1 agrees at 7 bases. CDR1 SGHRS and CDR2 YFSETQ come from the germline V gene. The trim removed 0 bases at V and 5 bases at J, leaving 10 bases unmatched. The CDR3 totals 17 residues. CDR3 coding DNA: TGCGCCAGCAGCTTGGGGACAGGTGGATTGGGGACCGGGGAGCTGTTTTTT. Its protein is CASSLGTGGLGTGELFF. The entire variable domain, with the rest obtained from reference TRBV5-1 and TRBJ2-2, is as follows: KAGVTQTPRYLIKTRGQQVTLSCSPISGHRSVSWYQQTPGQGLQFLFEYFSETQRNKGNFPGRFSGRQFSNSRSEMNVSTLELGDSALYLCASSLGTGGLGTGELFFGEGSRLTVL.

The gene calls are TRBV10-3 and TRBJ2-3, with TRBD2 matching 15 bases. Looked up from germline, CDR1 is ENHRY and CDR2 is SYGVKD. CDR3 size: 16 residues. The J segment lost 4 bases and the V segment lost 6 bases, leaving 5 bases of the junction unmatched. The CDR3 region is CAIRPGLAGGADTQYF. The DNA of the CDR3 is TGTGCCATCAGGCCCGGACTAGCGGGAGGGGCAGATACGCAGTATTTT.

The chain links TRBV4-1 to TRBJ2-2; the D is unclear. V dropped 1 base and J dropped 7 bases, with 16 bases sitting between them. The length of the CDR3 is 16 residues. The germline V gene has CDR1 MGHRA and CDR2 YSYEKL. The DNA for the CDR3 is TGCGCCAGCAGCCAAGGTGGTCCGGGTATGGGCGGGGAGCTGTTTTTT. It translates to CASSQGGPGMGGELFF.

The chain joins TRBV7-2 to TRBJ1-1; perhaps TRBD1 as D (6 bases). Germline CDR1 and CDR2: SGHTA and FQGNSA. Trimming left V 4 bases short and J 1 base short, with 10 bases between. This CDR3 is built from 14 residues. The CDR3 DNA reads as TGTGCCAGCAGCTCAGGACAGCAGAACACTGAAGCTTTCTTT. Translating it yields CASSSGQQNTEAFF.

V and J are TRBV11-2 and TRBJ2-1; TRBD2 matches at 7 bases. J was trimmed by 3 bases and V by 6 bases; bases with no gene match: 11. Germline-derived CDR1 and CDR2 are SGHAT and FQNNGV. The CDR3 extends over 16 amino acids. The CDR3 nucleotides are TGTGCCAGCAGACCAACAGCTAGCGGTGACTACAATGAGCAGTTCTTC. Encoded protein: CASRPTASGDYNEQFF.

The chain has TRBV4-1 and TRBJ2-1; no definite D call. The V end was cut by 3 bases, the J end by 5 bases, with 8 bases between. This CDR3 spans 13 amino acids. In germline, CDR1 is MGHRA, CDR2 YSYEKL. In DNA form, the CDR3 reads TGCGCCAGCAGCCAGCAGGCTGACAATGAGCAGTTCTTC. Translation: CASSQQADNEQFF.

Turning to this clone: The junction does not match germline at one end; this may be a read error. The J gene is TRBJ1-5, the V gene TRBV28; 7 bases agree with TRBD1. Germline V gives CDR1 MDHEN, CDR2 SYDVKM. The CDR3 runs to 20 residues. The DNA for the CDR3 is TGTGCCAGCAGTTTCCGGGCGTCATTCATGTGGCGGGACAGCGATCAACCCCAGCATTTT. This codes for CASSFRASFMWRDSDQPQHF.

The gene calls are TRBV18 and TRBJ1-1, with 9 positions matching TRBD1. Germline V lookup: CDR1 KGHSH, CDR2 LQKENI. V was pared by 8 bases and J by 0 bases, with 4 bases of the junction left unmatched. The CDR3 sequence is 14 residues long. The CDR3 nucleotides are TGTGCCAGCAAACAGGGGGCTATGAACACTGAAGCTTTCTTT. It codes for CASKQGAMNTEAFF.

This clone was counted once. The chain uses TRBV29-1 and TRBJ2-1, with D maybe TRBD1 (5 bases). Trimming took 5 bases from V and 6 from J, leaving 11 bases between them. This CDR3 spans 12 amino acids. Germline CDR1 reads SQVTM; CDR2 reads ANQGSEA. The CDR3 bases are TGCAGCGTTTCGTGGCAGGGCAATGAGCAGTTCTTC. Encoded protein: CSVSWQGNEQFF.

This chain joins TRBV24-1 and TRBJ2-1; TRBD2 matches 8 bases. Unmatched junction bases numbered 10, after V lost 4 bases and J lost 0 bases. The germline V gene has CDR1 KGHDR and CDR2 SFDVKD. The CDR3 is made up of 18 amino acids. CDR3: CATSETDGLAFSYNEQFF. DNA for the CDR3: TGTGCCACCAGTGAAACGGACGGACTAGCCTTCTCCTACAATGAGCAGTTCTTC.

The chain couples TRBV28 to TRBJ2-7, with D perhaps TRBD2 (5 bases). This CDR3 is built from 14 residues. The germline V gene encodes CDR1 MDHEN and CDR2 SYDVKM. With 3 bases removed from V and 0 bases from J, the gap between germline ends came to 9 bases. The CDR3 loop is CASSFGLGSYEQYF. CDR3 DNA: TGTGCCAGCAGTTTCGGACTCGGCTCCTACGAGCAGTACTTC.

The J gene is TRBJ2-2, the V gene TRBV5-4; TRBD2 aligns across 11 bases. Germline CDR1 and CDR2: SGHNT and YYREEE (reference sequence). The CDR3 consists of 14 residues. V shed 4 bases, J shed 7 bases, and the junction held 3 bases outside the gene matches. The CDR3 coding sequence is TGTGCCAGCAGCCTCGGACTAGCGGGCGGGGAGCTGTTTTTT. As protein: CASSLGLAGGELFF.

This clone came up many times. V is TRBV19 and J is TRBJ2-1, with TRBD1 as a possible D gene (5 bases). From germline, CDR1 is LNHDA and CDR2 SQIVND (reference sequence). The CDR3 runs 13 residues. Trimming removed 2 bases at V and 9 bases at J, with 11 bases between. The CDR3 loop is CASSIQGVGEQFF. As DNA, the CDR3 is TGTGCCAGTAGTATACAGGGTGTCGGTGAGCAGTTCTTC.

This chain links TRBV11-3 with TRBJ1-2; D might be TRBD1 (5 bases). Trimming took off 5 bases at V and 8 bases at J, with 12 bases between the two ends. Looked up from germline, CDR1 is SGHNT and CDR2 is YENEEA. The CDR3 has 12 residues. CDR3 protein: CASSIREGGYTF. In DNA, the CDR3 is TGTGCCAGCAGCATCAGGGAAGGAGGCTACACCTTC.

The rearrangement joins TRBV6-5 to TRBJ2-5, with D maybe TRBD2 (6 bases). Germline V gives CDR1 MNHEY, CDR2 SVGAGI. Trimming cost V 5 bases and J 2 bases, with 9 bases left between them. This CDR3 is built from 13 residues. In nucleotides, the CDR3 is TGTGCCAGCAGTATGGCGGGACAAGAGACCCAGTACTTC. This translates into CASSMAGQETQYF.

V usage is TRBV4-1 and J usage is TRBJ2-1; TRBD1 aligns across 7 bases. This CDR3 region has 15 residues. The ends lost 0 bases at V and 8 bases at J; junction bases unmatched: 7. Germline loops: CDR1 MGHRA, CDR2 YSYEKL. CDR3: CASSQDRAGGDEQFF. CDR3 nucleotide sequence: TGCGCCAGCAGCCAAGATCGGGCAGGGGGAGATGAGCAGTTCTTC.

The chain links TRBV6-5 to TRBJ2-7; 7 nucleotides line up with TRBD1. The germline gives CDR1 MNHEY, CDR2 SVGAGI. The CDR3 loop spans 14 amino acids. V dropped 4 bases and J dropped 5; count of bases not matched to a gene: 8. As DNA, the CDR3 is TGTGCCAGCAGTTCGACAGGGAACCCCCACGAGCAGTACTTC. This encodes CASSSTGNPHEQYF.

Here the CDR3 reads CASRELAGGPKNIQYF. The CDR3, as DNA: TGTGCCAGCAGGGAACTAGCGGGAGGTCCCAAAAACATTCAGTACTTC. V and J are TRBV28 and TRBJ2-4; 12 bases map to TRBD2. Per the germline V gene, CDR1 is MDHEN and CDR2 is SYDVKM. After removal of 6 bases from V and 2 bases from J, the junction contained 5 bases not matched to a gene. The CDR3 sequence is 16 residues long.

Here the CDR3 DNA reads TGTGCCAGCAGTTACTCGATTGGACAGGGAATTACTGAAGCTTTCTTT. Translating gives CASSYSIGQGITEAFF. This chain connects TRBV6-5 to TRBJ1-1; 8 nucleotides align to TRBD1. The CDR3 contains 16 residues. Germline CDR1 and CDR2: MNHEY and SVGAGI. V was pared by 0 bases and J by 5 bases, with 8 bases of the junction left unmatched.

The chain links TRBV2 to TRBJ1-5; 10 bases map to TRBD1. Germline-derived CDR1 and CDR2 are SNHLY and FYNNEI. This CDR3 contains 18 residues. V lost 3 bases to trimming and J lost 2 bases; unmatched junction nucleotides: 10. CDR3 DNA: TGTGCCAGCAGTGACGCGAGACAGGGGGCGCCGGGCAATCAGCCCCAGCATTTT. This gives the protein CASSDARQGAPGNQPQHF.

There are a few counts of this clone. This rearrangement joins TRBV30 to TRBJ2-2; 7 bases are shared with TRBD1. CDR3 size: 13 residues. The V gene's germline CDR1 is GTSNPN and CDR2 SVGIG (reference sequence). Trimming cost V 2 bases and J 5 bases; bases outside gene matches: 2. CDR3 bases: TGTGCCTGGAGTCCGACAGGGACCGGGGAGCTGTTTTTT. It codes for CAWSPTGTGELFF.

The CDR3 coding sequence is TGTGCCAGCAGCCTGGGGTCCCCGGGCAATGAGCAGTTCTTC. This translates into CASSLGSPGNEQFF. This chain connects TRBV5-8 to TRBJ2-1, with unresolved D. The CDR3 loop spans 14 amino acids. The V end was cut by 4 bases, the J end by 6 bases, with 14 bases between. Germline CDR1 is SGHTS and CDR2 is YDEGEE.